The 10 T cell receptor beta chains reported below all come from one sample, sequenced in a study of human T cells and chemical hapten exposure. TCRdb reanalysed the RACE reads using MiXCR and keeps one entry per CDR3 protein. The data show 370,000 or so distinct CDR3 sequences, more than 4.5% seen once. Time point defined: patch test 1, 2 weeks after DPC sensitization. Treatment in this sample: therapeutic diphenylcyclopropenone sensitization with weekly scalp DPC. This specimen consisted of whole blood, obtained in connection with sensitization to the hapten diphenylcyclopropenone (DPC). The receptors were gathered from a woman aged 50 to 60 with alopecia areata. Some clones in this sample may be carry-over from other donors' samples.

The chain joins TRBV7-9 to TRBJ2-3; 10 bases map to TRBD2. The CDR3 sequence is 16 residues long. CDR1 is SEHNR, CDR2 FQNEAQ, per germline (reference sequence). Losses at the gene ends were 3 bases for V and 2 bases for J; bases not matched to a gene: 5. CDR3 loop: CASSLNSGGTTDTQYF. In nucleotides, the CDR3 is TGTGCCAGCAGCTTGAATAGCGGGGGGACCACAGATACGCAGTATTTT.

Only a few counts were recorded for this clonotype. The rearrangement uses TRBV6-2 or TRBV6-3 and TRBJ1-5; a weak D match, TRBD1 (6 bases). From germline, CDR1 is MNHEY and CDR2 SVGEGT. V was clipped by 2 bases and J by 0 bases, with 11 bases between them. The length of the CDR3 is 16 residues. CDR3 sequence (DNA): TGTGCCAGCAGTTACCGGACAGTTGATAGCAATCAGCCCCAGCATTTT. Protein sequence: CASSYRTVDSNQPQHF.

In its sample, this clonotype was seen a few times. The rearrangement links TRBV29-1 to TRBJ2-5, with no clear D. V lost 6 bases to trimming and J lost 5 bases, with 7 bases between them. The CDR3 extends over 10 amino acids. Germline V gives CDR1 SQVTM, CDR2 ANQGSEA. The CDR3 DNA follows: TGCAGCGTCCTAACGGAGACCCAGTACTTC. Protein product: CSVLTETQYF.

Comment on this clonotype: The junction and the germline gene differ at one end; a read error may be behind it. This sequence joins TRBV27 and TRBJ2-3; the D is unclear. Germline V gene sequence: CDR1 MNHEY, CDR2 SMNVEV (reference sequence). The CDR3 runs 16 residues. The CDR3 DNA is TGTGCCAGCAGTTTATGGGCTACTGGCTTCACAGAAACGCAGTATTTT. Translated: CASSLWATGFTETQYF.

This clonotype was observed a few times. The chain is built from TRBV24-1 and TRBJ2-6; D ambiguous. Germline V CDR1 and CDR2: KGHDR, SFDVKD. The CDR3 loop spans 15 amino acids. Trimming left V 3 bases short and J 3 bases short, with 8 bases between. CDR3 nucleotides: TGTGCCACCAGTGATCCTCCACGTGGGGCCAACGTCCTGACTTTC. As protein: CATSDPPRGANVLTF.

The chain carries TRBV6-2 or TRBV6-3 and TRBJ2-3; TRBD1 is a possible D gene (5 bases). There are 15 residues in the CDR3. Looked up from germline, CDR1 is MNHEY and CDR2 is SVGEGT. Trimming took 5 bases from V and 2 from J, leaving 14 bases between them. CDR3: CASSTQDTFTDTQYF. CDR3 nucleotides: TGTGCCAGCAGTACCCAGGACACCTTCACAGATACGCAGTATTTT.

This clonotype was found many times. The chain recombines TRBV7-2 with TRBJ1-3; D is ambiguous. Per germline, CDR1 SGHTA and CDR2 FQGNSA. The ends were cut back, 6 bases at V and 2 bases at J, with 8 bases in the middle. The CDR3 is 13 residues long. The CDR3 bases are TGTGCCAGCAGACCGAATGCTGGAAACACCATATATTTT. It specifies CASRPNAGNTIYF.

This clonotype turned up a few times. This chain links TRBV2 with TRBJ2-7, with D possibly called TRBD1 or TRBD2 (5 bases each). The length of the CDR3 is 14 residues. V shed 5 bases and J shed 5 bases, with 16 bases lying between them. CDR1 and CDR2 from the germline V gene are SNHLY and FYNNEI. The chain's CDR3 is CASSSGTPGNEQYF. The CDR3 nucleotides read TGTGCCAGCAGTTCCGGGACGCCGGGGAACGAGCAGTACTTC.

This clonotype was counted many times. The J gene is TRBJ1-2, the V gene TRBV29-1; D is unclear. The germline V gene has CDR1 SQVTM and CDR2 ANQGSEA. Trimming shortened V by 7 bases and J by 0 bases, and 9 bases separated the two germline ends. The CDR3 is 12 residues long. The DNA for the CDR3 is TGCAGCGCCGAAGGGCCTAACTATGGCTACACCTTC. This sequence encodes CSAEGPNYGYTF.

In its sample, this clonotype was seen a few times. J is TRBJ1-5 and V is TRBV9; D unresolved. The germline V gene has CDR1 SGDLS and CDR2 YYNGEE. The CDR3 contains 15 residues. V was pared by 1 base and J by 0 bases, with 8 bases between. The CDR3 sequence: CASSVHGYSNQPQHF. The CDR3 DNA reads TGTGCCAGCAGCGTACACGGTTATAGCAATCAGCCCCAGCATTTT.